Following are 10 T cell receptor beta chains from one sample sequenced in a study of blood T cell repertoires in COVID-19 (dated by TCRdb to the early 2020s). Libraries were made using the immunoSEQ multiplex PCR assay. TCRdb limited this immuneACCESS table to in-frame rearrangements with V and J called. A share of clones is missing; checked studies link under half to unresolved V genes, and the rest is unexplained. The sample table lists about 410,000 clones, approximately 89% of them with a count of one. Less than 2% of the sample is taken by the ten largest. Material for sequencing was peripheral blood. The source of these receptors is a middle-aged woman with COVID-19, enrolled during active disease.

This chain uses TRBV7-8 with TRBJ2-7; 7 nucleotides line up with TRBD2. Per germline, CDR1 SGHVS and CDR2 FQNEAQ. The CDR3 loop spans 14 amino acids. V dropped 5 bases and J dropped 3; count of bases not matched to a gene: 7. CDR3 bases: TGTGCCAGCAGCCTCCTCAGGGAGGGCTACGAGCAGTACTTC. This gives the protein CASSLLREGYEQYF.

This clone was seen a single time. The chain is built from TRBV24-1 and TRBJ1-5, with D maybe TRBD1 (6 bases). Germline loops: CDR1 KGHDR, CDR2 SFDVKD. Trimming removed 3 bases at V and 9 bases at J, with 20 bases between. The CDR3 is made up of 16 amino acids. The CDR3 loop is CATSDGPGAADRPQHF. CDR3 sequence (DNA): TGTGCCACCAGTGATGGCCCAGGGGCAGCGGATCGGCCCCAGCATTTT.

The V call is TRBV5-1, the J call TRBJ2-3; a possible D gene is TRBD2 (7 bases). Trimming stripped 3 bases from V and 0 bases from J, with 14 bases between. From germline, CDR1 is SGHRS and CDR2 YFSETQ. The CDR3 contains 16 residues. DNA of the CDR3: TGCGCCAGCAGCTCGGGGGGCGCTTCTAGCACAGATACGCAGTATTTT. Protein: CASSSGGASSTDTQYF.

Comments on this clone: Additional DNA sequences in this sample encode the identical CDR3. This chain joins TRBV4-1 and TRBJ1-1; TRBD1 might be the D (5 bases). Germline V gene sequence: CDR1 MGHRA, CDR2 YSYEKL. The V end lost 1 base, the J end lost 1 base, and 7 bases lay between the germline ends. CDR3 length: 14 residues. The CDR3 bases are TGCGCCAGCAGCCAAGTGGGGGGGAACACTGAAGCTTTCTTT. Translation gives CASSQVGGNTEAFF.

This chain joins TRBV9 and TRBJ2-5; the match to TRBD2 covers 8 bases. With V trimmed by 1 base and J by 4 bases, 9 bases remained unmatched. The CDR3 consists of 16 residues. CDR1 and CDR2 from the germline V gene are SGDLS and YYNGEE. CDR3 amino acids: CASSVRSGSLLETQYF. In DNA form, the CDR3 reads TGTGCCAGCAGCGTACGGAGCGGGAGCTTACTAGAGACCCAGTACTTC.

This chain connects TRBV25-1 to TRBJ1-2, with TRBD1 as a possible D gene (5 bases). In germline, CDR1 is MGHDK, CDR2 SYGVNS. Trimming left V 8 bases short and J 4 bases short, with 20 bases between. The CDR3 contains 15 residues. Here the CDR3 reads CASSATVGISYGYTF. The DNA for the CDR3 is TGTGCCAGCTCAGCGACAGTAGGGATTTCCTATGGCTACACCTTC.

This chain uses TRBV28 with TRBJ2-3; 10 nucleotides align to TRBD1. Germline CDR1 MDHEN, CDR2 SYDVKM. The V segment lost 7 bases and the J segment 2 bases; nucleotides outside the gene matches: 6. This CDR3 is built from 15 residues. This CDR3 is CASTLGQGHTDTQYF. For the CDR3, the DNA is TGTGCCAGCACTTTGGGACAGGGGCACACAGATACGCAGTATTTT.

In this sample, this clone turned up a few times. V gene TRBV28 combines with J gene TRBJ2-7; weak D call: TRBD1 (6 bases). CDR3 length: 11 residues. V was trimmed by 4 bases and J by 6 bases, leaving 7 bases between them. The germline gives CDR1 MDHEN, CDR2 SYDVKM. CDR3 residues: CASSSRGEQYF. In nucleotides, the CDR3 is TGTGCCAGCAGTTCCAGGGGCGAGCAGTACTTC.

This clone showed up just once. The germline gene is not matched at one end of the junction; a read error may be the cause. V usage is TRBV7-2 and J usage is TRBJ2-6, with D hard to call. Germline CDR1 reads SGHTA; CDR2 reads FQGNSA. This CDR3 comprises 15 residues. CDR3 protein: CASTLPGSGANVLTF. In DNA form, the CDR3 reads TGTGCCAGCACCTTACCCGGGTCTGGGGCCAACGTCCTGACTTTC.

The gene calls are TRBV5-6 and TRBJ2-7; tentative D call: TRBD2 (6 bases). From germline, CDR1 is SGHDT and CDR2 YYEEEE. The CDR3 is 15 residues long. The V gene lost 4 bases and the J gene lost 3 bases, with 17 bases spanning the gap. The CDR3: CASSPGVAALYEQYF. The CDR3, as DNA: TGTGCCAGCAGCCCCGGGGTAGCGGCGCTCTACGAGCAGTACTTC.